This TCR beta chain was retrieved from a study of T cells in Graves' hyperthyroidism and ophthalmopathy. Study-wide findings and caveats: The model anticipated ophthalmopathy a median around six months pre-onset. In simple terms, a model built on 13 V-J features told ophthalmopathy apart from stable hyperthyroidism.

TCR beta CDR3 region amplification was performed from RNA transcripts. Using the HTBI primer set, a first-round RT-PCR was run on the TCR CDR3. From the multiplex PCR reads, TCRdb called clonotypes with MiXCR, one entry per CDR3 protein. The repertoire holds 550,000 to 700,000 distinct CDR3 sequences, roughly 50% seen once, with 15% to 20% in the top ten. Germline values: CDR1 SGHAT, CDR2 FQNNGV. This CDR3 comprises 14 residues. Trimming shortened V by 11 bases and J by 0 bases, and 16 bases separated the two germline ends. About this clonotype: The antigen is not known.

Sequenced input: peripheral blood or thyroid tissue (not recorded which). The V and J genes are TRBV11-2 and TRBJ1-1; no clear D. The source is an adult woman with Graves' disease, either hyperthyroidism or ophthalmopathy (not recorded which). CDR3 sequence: CAWSGHRVNTEAFF. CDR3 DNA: TGTGCCTGGAGCGGTCATAGGGTGAACACTGAAGCTTTCTTT.